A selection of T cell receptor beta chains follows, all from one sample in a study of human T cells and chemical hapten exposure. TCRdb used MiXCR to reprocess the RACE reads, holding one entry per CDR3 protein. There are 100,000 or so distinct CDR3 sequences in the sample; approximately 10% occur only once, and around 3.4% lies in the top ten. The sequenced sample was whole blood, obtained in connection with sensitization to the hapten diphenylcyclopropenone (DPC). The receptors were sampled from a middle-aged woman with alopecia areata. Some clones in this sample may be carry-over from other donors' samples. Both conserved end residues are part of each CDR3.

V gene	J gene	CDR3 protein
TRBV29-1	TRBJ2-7	CSVTTGVAEQYF
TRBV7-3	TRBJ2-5	CASSPQRTVQETQYF
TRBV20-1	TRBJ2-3	CSAPDSGTTDTQYF
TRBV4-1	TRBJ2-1	CASSQGPGLAGVLSHEQFF
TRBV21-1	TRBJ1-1	CASSCEAYRVNTEAFF
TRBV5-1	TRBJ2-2	CASSREDRGRSNTGELFF
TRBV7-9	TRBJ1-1	CASSLTEVTEAFF
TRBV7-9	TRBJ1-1	CASSFTTGYTEAFF
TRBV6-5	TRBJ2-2	CASSLYILGGLPTGELFF
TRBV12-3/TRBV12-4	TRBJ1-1	CASSPLGRGPEAFF
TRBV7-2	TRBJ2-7	CASSLGPSVQYF
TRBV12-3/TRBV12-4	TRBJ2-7	CASSSQGAVEQYF
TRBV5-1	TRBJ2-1	CASSLNPSGRFDEQFF
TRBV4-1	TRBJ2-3	CASSPPVDTSTDTQYF
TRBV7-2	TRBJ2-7	CASSTTGTTLYEQYF
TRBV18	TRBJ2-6	CASSRDRGAGANVLTF
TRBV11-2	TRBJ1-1	CASSLERGAVSEAFF
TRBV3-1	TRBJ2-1	CASTTWSGSGNEQFF
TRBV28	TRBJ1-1	CASSLYGTGFGGTEAFF
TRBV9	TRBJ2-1	CSSGRARNEQFF
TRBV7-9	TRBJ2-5	CASSLVASGQETQYF
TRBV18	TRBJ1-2	CASSPQGRNYGYTF
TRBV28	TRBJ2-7	CASSLGLGPYEQYF
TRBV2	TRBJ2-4	CASSASGAKNIQYF
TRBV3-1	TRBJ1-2	CASSQAGDREGYTF
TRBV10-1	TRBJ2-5	CASSESHQGGKETQYF
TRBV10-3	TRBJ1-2	CAISDGERYGYTF
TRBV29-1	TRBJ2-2	CSVGRGHTGELFF
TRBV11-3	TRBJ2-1	CASSGLAGGRYNEQFF
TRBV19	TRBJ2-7	CASSSLTRTDSYEQYF
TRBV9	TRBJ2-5	CASNQRGEETQYF
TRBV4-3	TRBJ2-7	CASSQAIGRGEQYF